This T cell receptor (beta chain) was obtained from a study of cytomegalovirus exposure and HLA in healthy donors. Study outcomes and limitations: The sole available immune exposure information was CMV serostatus. An apparent linkage of common viral pathogens to several of the most significant clusters emerged in a later analysis.

Trimming took off 2 bases at V and 0 bases at J, with 10 bases between the two ends. Germline loops: CDR1 SGHNT, CDR2 YYREEE (reference sequence). The CDR3 is made up of 15 amino acids. Primers included in the PCR were 60 Vbeta and 13 Jbeta primers. The table came from immunoSEQ multiplex PCR; TCRdb's copy has only in-frame clones and leaves some out. Of approximately 130,000 clones listed, approximately 64% are singletons. With regard to this clone: The antigen is unknown.

This chain connects TRBV5-4 to TRBJ2-3, with TRBD1 as a possible D gene (5 bases). The source material was PBMCs. The TCR comes from a woman in her 40s in good health and CMV-seronegative. CDR3 amino acids: CASSLGQVSTDTQYF. CDR3 DNA sequence: TGTGCCAGCAGCTTAGGACAAGTTAGCACAGATACGCAGTATTTT.